Listed below are T cell receptor beta chains from one sample, sequenced in a study of regulatory T cells in long-lasting Graves disease. Using its own MiXCR run on the multiplex PCR reads, TCRdb lists one record per CDR3 protein. The table shows 360,000 or so distinct CDR3 sequences, with 16% occurring only once. This sample also appeared in a second study, on T cells in Graves' hyperthyroidism and ophthalmopathy.

The source was peripheral blood mononuclear cells (PBMCs), collected at new diagnosis, from a patient treated with antithyroid drugs. The source of these receptors is a woman between 18 and 30 years old with Graves disease. The CDR3 runs from the conserved cysteine through the conserved F or W. D genes are given only for firm matches.

d_call | v_call | cdr3_aa
- | TRBV18 | CASSGRPKDGGNTEAFF
TRBD1 | TRBV2 | CASRRPGGAGETQYF
TRBD2 | TRBV27 | CASSRGSVNTGELFF
- | TRBV6-2/TRBV6-3 | CASSRGQLNYGYTF
TRBD2 | TRBV6-1 | CASTETGTSGADTQYF
- | TRBV7-9 | CASSVGDTEAFF
- | TRBV29-1 | CSVDRTQVKADTQYF
TRBD2 | TRBV20-1 | CSARDLKTSGRSGELFF
TRBD2 | TRBV4-2 | CASSQDVLAGGHITDTQYF
TRBD2 | TRBV9 | CASSVSASGRRAGELFF
TRBD1 | TRBV27 | CASGAGTGAYEQYF
TRBD1 | TRBV5-6 | CASSWEGQGRADTQYF
TRBD1 | TRBV9 | CASTPQGVYGNTIYF
- | TRBV13 | CASSSGEPGGVSGANVLTF
TRBD2 | TRBV24-1 | CATSDRLAGGEDTQYF
TRBD2 | TRBV7-9 | CASSFPGTNNTGELFF
- | TRBV10-3 | CAISEIQGRNYGYTF
- | TRBV2 | CASSERWGRSPLHF
- | TRBV9 | CASSAGQRDSPLHF
- | TRBV19 | CASSITPTDQYF
- | TRBV7-2 | CASSYGEGFTLGYTF
TRBD2 | TRBV4-2 | CASSHSPLTSPEQYF
TRBD2 | TRBV5-6 | CASSQIGTSGTYNEQFF
- | TRBV9 | CASSVRSGAGEKLFF
- | TRBV28 | CASSLVTTYEQYF
- | TRBV2 | CASSRDTVPSGANVLTF
TRBD2 | TRBV3-1 | CASSRSGGAEEQYF
- | TRBV9 | CASSVASGALITEAFF
- | TRBV28 | CASSFPNTGELFF
- | TRBV28 | CASRRTAGGYTF
- | TRBV2 | CASRGREGQPQHF
TRBD1 | TRBV2 | CASRGYFVDRGQNEQFF
- | TRBV5-6 | CASSPEVQGVLHEQFF
TRBD1 | TRBV28 | CASSSNRGADEKLFF
TRBD1 | TRBV6-1 | CASRKLSRGRFPGELFF
TRBD1 | TRBV5-4 | CASSIQGASPNEQFF
- | TRBV5-6 | CASSLWGSRLFF
- | TRBV5-1 | CASGYRASGYEQYF
TRBD1 | TRBV27 | CASSSSPGQGVRGEQYF
TRBD2 | TRBV12-3/TRBV12-4 | CASSLFPFLAGGTDTQYF
TRBD2 | TRBV12-5 | CASGFSSGRPGDEQFF
- | TRBV5-1 | CASSFFSDQETQYF
- | TRBV11-2 | CASTFDVTGNTIYF
- | TRBV20-1 | CSANWQGGHEQYF
- | TRBV28 | CASSADQNEQYF
TRBD2 | TRBV25-1 | CASSKAGGPRELFF
- | TRBV19 | CASTTRAARGAGELFF
TRBD2 | TRBV2 | CASTSVAGVQETQYF
- | TRBV5-1 | CASKSGGEGYGYTF
- | TRBV30 | CAWSTSEETQYF
- | TRBV7-8 | CASRPRLGAANTGELFF
TRBD2 | TRBV10-3 | CAISESTGGGDTQYF